This T cell receptor (beta chain) came from a study of T cell responses to AZD1222 COVID-19 vaccine. Overall study findings and caveats: At baseline, seropositivity was found in only six or seven AZD1222 recipients. Nearly half of spike-specific TCRs reportedly target variant regions that are unmutated in the B.1.351 and B.1.1.7 variants. Repertoire collection took place solely once the T cell response had peaked.

Points on this clone: Its target is unknown.

Germline CDR1 is SNHLY and CDR2 is FYNNEI. The CDR3 length is 16 residues. V dropped 7 bases and J dropped 3; count of bases not matched to a gene: 9. TCRdb's table, derived via immunoSEQ multiplex PCR, lists solely in-frame clones and lacks some. This table has around 79,000 clones, 70% to 90% appearing once. The sequenced sample was peripheral blood, obtained on day 0 of AZD1222 vaccination. The V call is TRBV2, the J call TRBJ1-6; 7 nucleotides agree with TRBD1. The receptor's source is an adult in good health. The CDR3 DNA sequence: TGTGCCAGCATCCTAATGACAGGGAGCTATAATTCACCCCTCCACTTT. Protein sequence: CASILMTGSYNSPLHF.